This T cell receptor beta chain is from a study of T cell responses to AZD1222 COVID-19 vaccine. Findings and limits, study-wide: None of the repertoires were sampled until the peak T cell response had passed. Only a handful of people who got AZD1222 tested seropositive at baseline. Spike-specific TCR breadth and depth went up after people got two AZD1222 doses.

TCRdb keeps only in-frame clones here, not all; method: immunoSEQ multiplex PCR. The data contain some 130,000 clones, 85% to 95% of them singletons. Trimming took 5 bases from V and 0 from J, leaving 13 bases between them. CDR3 length equals 16 residues. The germline V gene encodes CDR1 LNHDA and CDR2 SQIVND (reference sequence). Points on this clone: Its target is not known.

Second doses that came at about 4 or about 12 weeks were put together. This clonotype was obtained from an adult who received the AZD1222 COVID-19 vaccine. Sequencing was performed on peripheral blood, taken 28 days after the second AZD1222 dose. The chain is built from TRBV19 and TRBJ2-2, with no clear D. The CDR3 spells CASSEHGASNTGELFF. The CDR3 DNA is TGTGCCAGTAGTGAACATGGCGCGTCGAACACCGGGGAGCTGTTTTTT.